This T cell receptor (beta chain) was observed in a study of T cell changes during pregnancy in multiple sclerosis. The CDR3 covers 22 residues. After removal of 1 base from V and 1 base from J, the junction contained 19 bases not matched to a gene. Germline V gene sequence: CDR1 MGHRA, CDR2 YSYEKL. Using immunoSEQ multiplex PCR, the repertoire was profiled, and TCRdb retains in-frame clones only, with some absent. The table shows about 40,000 clones, with 75% to 95% occurring only once. Specimen: CD4+ T cells from peripheral blood mononuclear cells, collected in the third trimester of pregnancy. The origin of this receptor is a female donor with multiple sclerosis, enrolled in a pregnancy study. V usage is TRBV4-1 and J usage is TRBJ2-6, with 7 bases identical to TRBD1. The CDR3 protein is CASSQGKGDRATGPSGANVLTF. CDR3 coding DNA: TGCGCCAGCAGCCAAGGGAAAGGCGACAGGGCGACCGGCCCTTCTGGGGCCAACGTCCTGACTTTC.